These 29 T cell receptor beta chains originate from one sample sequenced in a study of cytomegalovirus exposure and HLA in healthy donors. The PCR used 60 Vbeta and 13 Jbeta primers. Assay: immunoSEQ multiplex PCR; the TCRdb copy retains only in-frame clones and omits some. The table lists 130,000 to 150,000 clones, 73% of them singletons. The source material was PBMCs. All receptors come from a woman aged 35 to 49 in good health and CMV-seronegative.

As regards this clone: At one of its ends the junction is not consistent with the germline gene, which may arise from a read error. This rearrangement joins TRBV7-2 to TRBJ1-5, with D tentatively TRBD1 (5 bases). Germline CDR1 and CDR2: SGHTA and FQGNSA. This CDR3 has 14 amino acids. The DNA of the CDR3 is TGTGCCAGCAGTTTAGAGGGGCCCAATCAGCCCCAGCATTTT. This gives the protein CASSLEGPNQPQHF.

The CDR3 sequence is CASSSWTGGWTEAFF. DNA for the CDR3: TGTGCCAGCAGCTCATGGACAGGGGGCTGGACTGAAGCTTTCTTT. This rearrangement joins TRBV7-9 to TRBJ1-1; 11 nucleotides agree with TRBD1. The CDR3 contains 15 residues. V was pared by 4 bases and J by 5 bases, with 6 bases of the junction left unmatched. Germline V gene lookup returns CDR1 SEHNR and CDR2 FQNEAQ (reference sequence).

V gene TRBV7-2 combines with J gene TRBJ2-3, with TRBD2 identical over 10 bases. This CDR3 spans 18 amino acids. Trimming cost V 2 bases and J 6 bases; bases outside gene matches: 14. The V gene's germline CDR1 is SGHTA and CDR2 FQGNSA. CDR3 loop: CASSLQPPPSGGRDTQYF. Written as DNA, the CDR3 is TGTGCCAGCAGCTTACAACCCCCTCCTAGCGGGGGCCGGGATACGCAGTATTTT.

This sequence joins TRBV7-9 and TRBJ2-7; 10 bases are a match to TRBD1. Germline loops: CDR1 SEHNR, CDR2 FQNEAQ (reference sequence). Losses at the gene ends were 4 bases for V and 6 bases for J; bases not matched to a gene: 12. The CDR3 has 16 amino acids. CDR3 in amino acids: CASSSHLGQGSGEQYF. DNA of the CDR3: TGTGCCAGCAGCTCACATCTGGGACAGGGGTCGGGCGAGCAGTACTTC.

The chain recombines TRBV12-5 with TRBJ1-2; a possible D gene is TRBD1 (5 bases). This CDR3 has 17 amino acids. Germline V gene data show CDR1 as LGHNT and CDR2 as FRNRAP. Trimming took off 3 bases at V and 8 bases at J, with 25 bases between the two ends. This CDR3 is CASGFGLDGTVGEGYTF. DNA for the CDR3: TGTGCTAGTGGTTTTGGCTTGGACGGGACTGTGGGGGAAGGCTACACCTTC.

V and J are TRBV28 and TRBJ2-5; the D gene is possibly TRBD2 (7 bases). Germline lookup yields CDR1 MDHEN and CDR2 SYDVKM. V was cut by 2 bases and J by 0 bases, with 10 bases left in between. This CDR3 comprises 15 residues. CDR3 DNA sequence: TGTGCCAGCAGTTTAGCGGGGGCGTACCAAGAGACCCAGTACTTC. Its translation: CASSLAGAYQETQYF.

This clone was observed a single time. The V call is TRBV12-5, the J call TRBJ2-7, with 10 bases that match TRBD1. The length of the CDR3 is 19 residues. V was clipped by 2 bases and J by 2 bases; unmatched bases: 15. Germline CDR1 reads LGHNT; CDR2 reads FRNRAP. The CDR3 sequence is CASGLLIPDDRGPTYEQYV. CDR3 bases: TGTGCTAGTGGTTTGCTTATCCCCGACGACAGGGGGCCAACCTACGAGCAGTACGTC.

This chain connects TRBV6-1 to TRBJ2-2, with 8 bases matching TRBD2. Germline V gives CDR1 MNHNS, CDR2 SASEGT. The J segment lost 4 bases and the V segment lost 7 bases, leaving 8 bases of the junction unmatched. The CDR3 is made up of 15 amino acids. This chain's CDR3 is CASTLAGRGTGELFF. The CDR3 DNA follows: TGTGCCAGCACCTTAGCGGGGAGGGGCACCGGGGAGCTGTTTTTT.

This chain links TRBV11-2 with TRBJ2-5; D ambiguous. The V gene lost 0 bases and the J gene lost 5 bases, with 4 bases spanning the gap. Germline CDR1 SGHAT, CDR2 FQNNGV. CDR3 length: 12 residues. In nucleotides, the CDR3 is TGTGCCAGCAGCTTAGATCTGGAGACCCAGTACTTC. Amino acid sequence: CASSLDLETQYF.

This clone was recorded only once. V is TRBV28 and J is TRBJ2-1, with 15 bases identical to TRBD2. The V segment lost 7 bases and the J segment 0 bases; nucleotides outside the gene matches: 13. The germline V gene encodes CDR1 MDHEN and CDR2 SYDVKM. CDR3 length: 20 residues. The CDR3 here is CASTQSPGTSGGRSYNEQFF. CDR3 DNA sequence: TGTGCCAGCACCCAATCCCCCGGGACTAGCGGGGGGCGCTCCTACAATGAGCAGTTCTTC.

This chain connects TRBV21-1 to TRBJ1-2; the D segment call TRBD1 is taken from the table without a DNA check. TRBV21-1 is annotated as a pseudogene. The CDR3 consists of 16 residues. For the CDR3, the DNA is TGTGCCAGCAGCCCTGACACTCGGTGCATTAACTATGGCTACACCTTC. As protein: CASSPDTRCINYGYTF.

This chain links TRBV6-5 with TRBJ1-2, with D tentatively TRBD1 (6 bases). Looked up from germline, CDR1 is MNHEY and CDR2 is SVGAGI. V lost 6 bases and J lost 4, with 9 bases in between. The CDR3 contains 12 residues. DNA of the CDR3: TGTGCCAGCAGATCGGACAGCTATGGCTACACCTTC. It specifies CASRSDSYGYTF.

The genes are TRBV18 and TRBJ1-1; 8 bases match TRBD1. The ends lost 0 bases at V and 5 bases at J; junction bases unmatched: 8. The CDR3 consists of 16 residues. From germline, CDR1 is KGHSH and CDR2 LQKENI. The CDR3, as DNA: TGTGCCAGCTCACCACCCTTCGGACAGGGTAGGACTGAAGCTTTCTTT. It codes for CASSPPFGQGRTEAFF.

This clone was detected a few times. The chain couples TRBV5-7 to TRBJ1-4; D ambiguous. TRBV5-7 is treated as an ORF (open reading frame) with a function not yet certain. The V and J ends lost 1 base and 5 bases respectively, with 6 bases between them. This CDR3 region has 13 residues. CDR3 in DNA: TGTGCCAGCAGCTTGCTACAGAATGAAAAACTGTTTTTT. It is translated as CASSLLQNEKLFF.

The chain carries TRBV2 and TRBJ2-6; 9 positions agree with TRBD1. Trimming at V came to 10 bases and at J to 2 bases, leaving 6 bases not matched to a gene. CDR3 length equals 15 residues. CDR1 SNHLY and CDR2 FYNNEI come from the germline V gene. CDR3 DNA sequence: TGTGCCACAAACAGGGGGCAAGCTGGGGCCAACGTCCTGACTTTC. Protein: CATNRGQAGANVLTF.

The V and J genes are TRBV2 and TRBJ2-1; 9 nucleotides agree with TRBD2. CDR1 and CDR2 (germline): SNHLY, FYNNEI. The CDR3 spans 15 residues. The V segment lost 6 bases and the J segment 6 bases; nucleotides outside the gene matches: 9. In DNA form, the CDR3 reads TGTGCCAGCAGGTTGGGGCGGGGGGGCCGCAATGAGCAGTTCTTC. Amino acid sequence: CASRLGRGGRNEQFF.

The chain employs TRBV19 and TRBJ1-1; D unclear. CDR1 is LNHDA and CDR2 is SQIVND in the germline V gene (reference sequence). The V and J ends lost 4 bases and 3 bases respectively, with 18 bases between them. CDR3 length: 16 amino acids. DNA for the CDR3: TGTGCCAGTAGTACACGGGAGTCCCAGGTGGACACTGAAGCTTTCTTT. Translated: CASSTRESQVDTEAFF.

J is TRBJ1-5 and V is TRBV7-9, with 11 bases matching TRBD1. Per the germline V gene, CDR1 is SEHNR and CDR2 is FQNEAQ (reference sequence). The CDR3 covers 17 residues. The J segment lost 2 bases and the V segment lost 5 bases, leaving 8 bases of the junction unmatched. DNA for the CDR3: TGTGCCAGCAGCCTCGGGACAGGGGGACGAGGCAATCAGCCCCAGCATTTT. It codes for CASSLGTGGRGNQPQHF.

CDR3 nucleotides: TGTGCCAGCAGCTTAACAGGGGACTCTGGAAACACCATATATTTT. Translated, it gives CASSLTGDSGNTIYF. The rearrangement joins TRBV11-2 to TRBJ1-3; the match to TRBD1 covers 7 bases. Trimming removed 2 bases from V and 0 bases from J; junction bases left unmatched: 1. The CDR3 is made up of 15 amino acids. CDR1 SGHAT and CDR2 FQNNGV come from the germline V gene.

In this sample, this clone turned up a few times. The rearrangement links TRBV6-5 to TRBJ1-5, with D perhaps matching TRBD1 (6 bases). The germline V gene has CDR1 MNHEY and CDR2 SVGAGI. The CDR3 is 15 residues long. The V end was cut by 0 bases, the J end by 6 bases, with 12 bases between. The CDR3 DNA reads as TGTGCCAGCAGTTACTCACACAGGGTGAGTCAGCCCCAGCATTTT. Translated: CASSYSHRVSQPQHF.

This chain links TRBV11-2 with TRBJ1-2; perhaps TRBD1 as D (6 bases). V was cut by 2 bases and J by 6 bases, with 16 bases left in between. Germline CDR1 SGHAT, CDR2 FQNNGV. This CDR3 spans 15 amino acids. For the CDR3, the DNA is TGTGCCAGCAGCTTAACATGGAGGCCAGGGGATGGCTACACCTTC. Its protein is CASSLTWRPGDGYTF. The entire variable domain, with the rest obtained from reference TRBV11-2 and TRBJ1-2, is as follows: EAGVAQSPRYKIIEKRQSVAFWCNPISGHATLYWYQQILGQGPKLLIQFQNNGVVDDSQLPKDRFSAERLKGVDSTLKIQPAKLEDSAVYLCASSLTWRPGDGYTFGSGTRLTVV.

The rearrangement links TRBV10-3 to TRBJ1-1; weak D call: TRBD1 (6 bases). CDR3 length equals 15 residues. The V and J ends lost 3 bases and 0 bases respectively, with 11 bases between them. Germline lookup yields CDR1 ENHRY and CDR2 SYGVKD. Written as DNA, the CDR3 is TGTGCCATCAGTGACGGGGGGCCGATGAACACTGAAGCTTTCTTT. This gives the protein CAISDGGPMNTEAFF.

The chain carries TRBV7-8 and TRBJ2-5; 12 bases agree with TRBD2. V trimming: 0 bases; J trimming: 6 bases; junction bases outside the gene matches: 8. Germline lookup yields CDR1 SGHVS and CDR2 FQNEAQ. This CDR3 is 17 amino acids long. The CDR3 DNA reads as TGTGCCAGCAGCTTAGCGCCTAGCGGGGGGGCCTGGAAGACCCAGTACTTC. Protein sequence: CASSLAPSGGAWKTQYF. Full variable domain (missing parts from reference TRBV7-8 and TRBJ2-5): GAGVSQSPRYKVAKRGQDVALRCDPISGHVSLFWYQQALGQGPEFLTYFQNEAQLDKSGLPSDRFFAERPEGSVSTLKIQRTQQEDSAVYLCASSLAPSGGAWKTQYFGPGTRLLVL.

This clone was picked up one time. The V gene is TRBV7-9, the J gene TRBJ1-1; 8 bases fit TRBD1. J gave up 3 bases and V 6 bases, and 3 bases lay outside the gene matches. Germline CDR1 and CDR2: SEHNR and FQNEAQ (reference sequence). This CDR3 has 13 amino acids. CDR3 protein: CASRDRDDTEAFF. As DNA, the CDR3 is TGTGCCAGCAGGGACAGGGATGACACTGAAGCTTTCTTT.

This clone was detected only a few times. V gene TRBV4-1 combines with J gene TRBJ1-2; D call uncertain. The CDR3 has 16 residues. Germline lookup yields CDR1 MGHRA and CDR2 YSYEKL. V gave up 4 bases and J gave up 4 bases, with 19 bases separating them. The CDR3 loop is CASSPRAGGNPYGYTF. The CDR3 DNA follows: TGCGCCAGCAGCCCCCGCGCAGGAGGGAATCCCTATGGCTACACCTTC.

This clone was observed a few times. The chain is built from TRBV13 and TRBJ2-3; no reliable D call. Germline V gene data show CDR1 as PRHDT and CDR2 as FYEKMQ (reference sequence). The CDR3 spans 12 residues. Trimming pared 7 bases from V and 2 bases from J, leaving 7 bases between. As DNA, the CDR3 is TGTGCCAGCACGGTGCACACAGATACGCAGTATTTT. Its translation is CASTVHTDTQYF.

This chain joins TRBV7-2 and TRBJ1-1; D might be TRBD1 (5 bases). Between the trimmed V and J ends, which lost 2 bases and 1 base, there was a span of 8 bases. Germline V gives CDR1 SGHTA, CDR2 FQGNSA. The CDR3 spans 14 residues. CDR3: CASSLLQANTEAFF. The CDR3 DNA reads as TGTGCCAGCAGCTTATTACAGGCGAACACTGAAGCTTTCTTT.

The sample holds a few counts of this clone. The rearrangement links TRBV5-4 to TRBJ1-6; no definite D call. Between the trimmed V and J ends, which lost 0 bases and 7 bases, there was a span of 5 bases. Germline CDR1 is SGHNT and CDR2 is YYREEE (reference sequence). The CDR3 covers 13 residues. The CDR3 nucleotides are TGTGCCAGCAGCTTGGCCGGGAATTCACCCCTCCACTTT. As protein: CASSLAGNSPLHF.

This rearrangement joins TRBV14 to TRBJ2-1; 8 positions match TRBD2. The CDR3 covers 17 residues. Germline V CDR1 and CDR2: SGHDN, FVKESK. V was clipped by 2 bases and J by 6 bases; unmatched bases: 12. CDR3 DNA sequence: TGTGCCAGCAGCCAACGCGGGACTAGTAGTTCGGCCAATGAGCAGTTCTTC. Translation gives CASSQRGTSSSANEQFF.